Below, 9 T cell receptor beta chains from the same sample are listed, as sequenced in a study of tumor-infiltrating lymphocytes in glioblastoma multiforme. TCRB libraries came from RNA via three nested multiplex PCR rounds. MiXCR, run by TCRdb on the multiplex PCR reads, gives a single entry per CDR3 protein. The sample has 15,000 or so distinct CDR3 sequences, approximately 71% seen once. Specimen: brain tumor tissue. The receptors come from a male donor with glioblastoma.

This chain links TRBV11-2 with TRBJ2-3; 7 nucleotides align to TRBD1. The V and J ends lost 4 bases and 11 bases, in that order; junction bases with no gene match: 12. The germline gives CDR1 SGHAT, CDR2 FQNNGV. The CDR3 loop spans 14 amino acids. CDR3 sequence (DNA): TGTGCCAGCAGCTCTTTACGGACAGGCCTGTTGCAGTATTTT. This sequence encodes CASSSLRTGLLQYF.

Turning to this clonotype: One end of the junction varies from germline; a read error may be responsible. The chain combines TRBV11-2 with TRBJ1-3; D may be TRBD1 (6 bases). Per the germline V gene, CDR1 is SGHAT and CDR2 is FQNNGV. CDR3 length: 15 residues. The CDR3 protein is CTSIAGTPSGNTIYF. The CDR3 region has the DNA TGTACCAGCATCGCCGGGACACCCTCTGGAAACACCATATATTTC.

This chain's CDR3 is CASSLAAGMDTQYF. DNA of the CDR3: TGTGCCAGCAGCTTAGCAGCGGGGATGGATACGCAGTATTTT. The V call is TRBV11-1, the J call TRBJ2-3; 7 bases map to TRBD2. The CDR3 consists of 14 residues. The germline CDR1 and CDR2 sequences are SGHAT and FQDESV (reference sequence). The V segment lost 0 bases and the J segment 6 bases; nucleotides outside the gene matches: 3. Using reference TRBV11-1 and TRBJ2-3 for the parts outside the CDR3, the full variable domain is EAEVAQSPRYKITEKSQAVAFWCDPISGHATLYWYRQILGQGPELLVQFQDESVVDDSQLPKDRFSAERLKGVDSTLKIQPAELGDSAMYLCASSLAAGMDTQYFGPGTRLTVL.

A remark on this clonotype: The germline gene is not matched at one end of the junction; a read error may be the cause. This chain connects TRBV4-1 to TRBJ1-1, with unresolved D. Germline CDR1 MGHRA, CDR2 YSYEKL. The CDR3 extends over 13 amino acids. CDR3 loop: CPSIQEISTEAFF. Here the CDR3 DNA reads TGTCCCAGCATCCAAGAGATTTCGACTGAAGCTTTCTTT.

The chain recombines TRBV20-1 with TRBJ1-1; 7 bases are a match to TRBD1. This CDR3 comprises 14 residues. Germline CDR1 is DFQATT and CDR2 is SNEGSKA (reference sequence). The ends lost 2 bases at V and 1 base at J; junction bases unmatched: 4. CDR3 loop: CSARFRGGNTEAFF. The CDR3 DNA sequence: TGCAGTGCTAGATTCAGGGGGGGGAACACTGAAGCTTTCTTT.

The CDR3 sequence: CVGSPSALAAHCEQYF. In nucleotides, the CDR3 is TGTGTCGGCAGCCCCTCTGCCCTAGCTGCACACTGCGAGCAGTACTTC. The V gene is TRBV11-1, the J gene TRBJ2-7; D perhaps matches TRBD2 (5 bases). This CDR3 comprises 16 residues. From germline, CDR1 is SGHAT and CDR2 FQDESV (reference sequence).

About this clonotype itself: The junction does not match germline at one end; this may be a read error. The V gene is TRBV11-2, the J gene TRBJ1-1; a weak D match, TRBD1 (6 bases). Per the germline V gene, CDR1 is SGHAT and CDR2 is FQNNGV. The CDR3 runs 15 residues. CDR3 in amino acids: CVSSLEGHGGTEALF. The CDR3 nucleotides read TGTGTCAGCAGCTTAGAGGGACATGGGGGCACTGAAGCTCTCTTT.

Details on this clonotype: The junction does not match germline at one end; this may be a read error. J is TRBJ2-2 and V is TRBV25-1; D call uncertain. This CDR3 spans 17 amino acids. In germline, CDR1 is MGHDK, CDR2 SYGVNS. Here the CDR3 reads CASSAQERRLGTEELFF. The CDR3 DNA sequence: TGTGCCAGCAGTGCCCAAGAAAGGCGCCTTGGCACCGAGGAGCTGTTTTTT.

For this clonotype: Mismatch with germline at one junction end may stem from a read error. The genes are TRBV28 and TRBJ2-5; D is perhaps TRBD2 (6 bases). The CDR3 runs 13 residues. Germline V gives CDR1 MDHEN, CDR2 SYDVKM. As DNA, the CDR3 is TGTGCCAGTTTAGCGGATAACCATGAGACCCAGTACTTC. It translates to CASLADNHETQYF.